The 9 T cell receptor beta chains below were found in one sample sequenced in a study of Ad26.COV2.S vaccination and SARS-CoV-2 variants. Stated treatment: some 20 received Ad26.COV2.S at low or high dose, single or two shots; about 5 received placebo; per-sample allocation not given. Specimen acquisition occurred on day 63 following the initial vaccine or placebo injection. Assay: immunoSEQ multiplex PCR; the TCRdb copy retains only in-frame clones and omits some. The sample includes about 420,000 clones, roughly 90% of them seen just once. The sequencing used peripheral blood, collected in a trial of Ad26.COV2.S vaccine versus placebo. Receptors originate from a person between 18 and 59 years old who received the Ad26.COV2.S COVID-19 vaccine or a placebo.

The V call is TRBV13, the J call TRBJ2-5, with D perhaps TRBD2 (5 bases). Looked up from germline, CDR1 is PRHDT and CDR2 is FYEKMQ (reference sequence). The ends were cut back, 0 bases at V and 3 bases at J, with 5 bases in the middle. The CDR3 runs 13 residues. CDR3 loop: CASSLGAEETQYF. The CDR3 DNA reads TGTGCCAGCAGCTTAGGAGCGGAAGAGACCCAGTACTTC.

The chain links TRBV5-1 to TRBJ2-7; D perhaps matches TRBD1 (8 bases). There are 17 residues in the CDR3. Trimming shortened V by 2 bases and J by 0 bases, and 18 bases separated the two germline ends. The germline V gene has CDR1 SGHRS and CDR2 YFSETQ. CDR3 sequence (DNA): TGCGCCAGCAGCTTCTCGGCGGGGGACAGGAGCTCCTACGAGCAGTACTTC. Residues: CASSFSAGDRSSYEQYF.

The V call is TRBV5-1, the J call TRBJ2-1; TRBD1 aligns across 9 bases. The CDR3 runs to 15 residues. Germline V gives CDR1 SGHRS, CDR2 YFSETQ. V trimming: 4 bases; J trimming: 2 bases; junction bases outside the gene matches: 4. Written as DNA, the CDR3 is TGCGCCAGCAGCCACACAGGGGGCACCTACAATGAGCAGTTCTTC. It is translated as CASSHTGGTYNEQFF.

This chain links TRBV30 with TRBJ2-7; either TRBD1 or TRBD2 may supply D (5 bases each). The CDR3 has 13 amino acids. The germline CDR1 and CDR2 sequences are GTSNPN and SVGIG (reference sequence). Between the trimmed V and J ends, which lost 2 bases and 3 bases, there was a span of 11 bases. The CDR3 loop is CAWSNVGGYEQYF. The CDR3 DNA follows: TGTGCCTGGAGTAACGTTGGGGGCTACGAGCAGTACTTC.

CDR3 amino acids: CASSELAGSYNEQFF. In nucleotides, the CDR3 is TGTGCCAGCAGTGAATTGGCCGGCTCCTACAATGAGCAGTTCTTC. The chain employs TRBV6-4 and TRBJ2-1; no definite D call. The CDR3 runs to 15 residues. V dropped 3 bases and J dropped 0 bases, with 9 bases sitting between them. The germline gives CDR1 MRHNA, CDR2 SNTAGT.

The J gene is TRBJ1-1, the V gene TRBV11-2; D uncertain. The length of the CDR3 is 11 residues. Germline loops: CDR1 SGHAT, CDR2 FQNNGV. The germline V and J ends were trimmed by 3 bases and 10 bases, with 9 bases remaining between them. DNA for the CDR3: TGTGCCAGCAGCTTCGGCAGGACAGCTTTCTTT. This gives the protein CASSFGRTAFF.

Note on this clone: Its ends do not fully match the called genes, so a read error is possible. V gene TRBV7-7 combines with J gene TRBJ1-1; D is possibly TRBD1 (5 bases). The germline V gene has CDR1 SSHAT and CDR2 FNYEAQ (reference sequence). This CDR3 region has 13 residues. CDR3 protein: CASSLAEGAEAFF. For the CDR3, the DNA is TGTGCTAGCAGCTTAGCGGAAGGGGCTGAAGCTTTCTTT.

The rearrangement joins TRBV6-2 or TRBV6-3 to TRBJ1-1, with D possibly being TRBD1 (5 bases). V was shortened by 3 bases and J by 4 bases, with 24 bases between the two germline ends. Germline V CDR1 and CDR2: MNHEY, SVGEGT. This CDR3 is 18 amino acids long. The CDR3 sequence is CASSYGGWGRAGGTEAFF. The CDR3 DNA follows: TGTGCCAGCAGTTATGGTGGCTGGGGACGCGCTGGAGGCACTGAAGCTTTCTTT.

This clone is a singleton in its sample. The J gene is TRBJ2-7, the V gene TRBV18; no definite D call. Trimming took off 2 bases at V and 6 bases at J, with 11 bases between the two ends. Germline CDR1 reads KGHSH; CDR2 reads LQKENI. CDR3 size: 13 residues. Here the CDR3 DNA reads TGTGCCAGCTCACCAGCCTTACATCGCGAGCAGTACTTC. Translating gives CASSPALHREQYF. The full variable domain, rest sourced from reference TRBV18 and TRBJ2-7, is NAGVMQNPRHLVRRRGQEARLRCSPMKGHSHVYWYRQLPEEGLKFMVYLQKENIIDESGMPKERFSAEFPKEGPSILRIQQVVRGDSAAYFCASSPALHREQYFGPGTRLTVT.